The following is a T cell receptor (beta chain) sequence with its context. No cognate antigen has been identified for it. There are no base qualities to consult, and no much larger clone falls within one base. This sample stems from a study of T cell responses to AZD1222 COVID-19 vaccine (dated by TCRdb to the early 2020s). General notes on the study: TCR sequencing was performed for about 240 trial participants, of whom some 200 were given two doses of AZD1222 and about 25 were given two doses of MenACWY control vaccine. Trial participants were enrolled by age into 18-55, 56-69 and 70-plus year subgroups, with approximately 160, 26 and 62 TCR-sequenced participants respectively. What the study reported, not specific to this receptor: After two AZD1222 doses, both the breadth and the depth of spike-specific TCRs were significantly higher than at day 0 and than in MenACWY recipients. Vaccine-associated CD4 TCRs spanned the whole spike protein, with dominant responses in regions 160-218 and 743-854. The 56-69-year group was small, and its depth increase did not reach significance, likely because of low power. Participants were mostly white British and included more females than males, and it was suggested by the authors that clonal diversity may have been underestimated. Because no samples from the day 14 peak response were available, repertoires could be characterized only after the peak T cell response. Epitopes outside the regions mutated in the B.1.351 and B.1.1.7 variants were reportedly recognized by nearly half of the unique spike-specific TCRs. Conclusions about previously exposed vaccinees are limited because only five to seven AZD1222 recipients were SARS-CoV-2 seropositive at baseline.

This specimen's time point label, interpreted: about 28 days (+/-7) after the second vaccine dose. The sample's treatment or condition label, in plain terms: meningococcal conjugate vaccine given as trial control. Vaccinee samples came from UK trials COV001 and COV002, including a single-blind randomized controlled phase 2/3 trial of AZD1222 (ChAdOx1 nCoV-19) in healthy adults. For TCRbeta chain sequencing, PBMC samples from trial participants were taken at day 0 and at day 28 after the second dose. The CDR3 regions of human TCRbeta chains were analyzed by immunosequencing. In the paper's pipeline: Repertoire TCRs were matched against a reference library of SARS-CoV-2-specific TCRs generated with the MIRA antigen-specificity platform. Breadth was defined as the fraction of unique TCRs that were SARS-CoV-2-associated, and depth was defined as the fraction of total T cells that were SARS-CoV-2-associated. Each spike-specific TCR was assigned to its reactive spike region and to a CD4 or CD8 class using the MIRA data. Log10-transformed breadth and depth values were compared by one-way ANOVA with Sidak's multiple comparisons tests. As stored in TCRdb, this immuneACCESS dataset retains in-frame rearrangements with V and J assigned. A fraction of the clones does not appear; measured against another copy, unresolved V genes explain less than half of the discrepancy, and the remainder lacks a known reason. V, J and clone size are those of that table, while D and trimming were read from the DNA. The sample includes about 200,000 clones, with more than 80% observed a single time. The ten largest clones represent approximately 4% of the sample.

CDR1 and CDR2 (LNHDA, SQIVND) derive from the germline V gene (reference sequence). There are 11 amino acids in the CDR3, from cysteine to phenylalanine inclusive. Only the CDR3 part of the read is kept: 33 bases, read in frame from the first base. The germline ends are 1 base apart after V is trimmed by 4 bases and J by 3 bases. Here the chain combines TRBV19 and TRBJ2-1; a confident D gene designation cannot be given. The sample here was peripheral blood, taken 28 days after the second dose of the MenACWY control vaccine. The source of this sequence is an adult who received the MenACWY meningococcal vaccine as a control. At the DNA level, the sequence is TGTGCCAGTAGTAACTACAATGAGCAGTTCTTC. Its protein product is CASSNYNEQFF.